The 12 T cell receptor beta chains below come from one sample, sequenced in a study of prognosis after radiotherapy for stage I lung cancer. Multiplex PCR in two rounds served to amplify TCR beta CDR3 from genomic DNA. During first-round PCR, primers specific to each TRBV and TRBJ gene were used. A single record per CDR3 protein comes from TCRdb applying MiXCR to the multiplex PCR reads. The data hold tens of thousands of distinct CDR3 sequences, with approximately 25% observed a single time. The sequences come from PBMCs, collected before or after stereotactic body radiation therapy (not recorded which). The receptors shown here come from a donor at least 50 years old with non-small cell lung cancer.

This clonotype was picked up many times. This sequence joins TRBV9 and TRBJ2-3; perhaps TRBD1 as D (5 bases). The length of the CDR3 is 12 residues. V dropped 3 bases and J dropped 5 bases, with 7 bases sitting between them. The germline V gene encodes CDR1 SGDLS and CDR2 YYNGEE. CDR3 DNA sequence: TGTGCCAGCAGCGCACAGGAAGATACGCAGTATTTT. This encodes CASSAQEDTQYF.

This clonotype was found many times. The chain carries TRBV5-1 and TRBJ2-7; possible D gene TRBD1, 6 bases. Germline CDR1 is SGHRS and CDR2 is YFSETQ. The CDR3 sequence is 13 residues long. V was cut by 3 bases and J by 7 bases, with 14 bases left in between. Written as DNA, the CDR3 is TGCGCCAGCAGCTGGGACACCGTGGGGGAGCAGTACTTC. This sequence encodes CASSWDTVGEQYF.

This clonotype was observed at least ten times. V is TRBV5-6 and J is TRBJ2-3, with 12 bases fitting TRBD1. The CDR3 is 19 amino acids. CDR1 SGHDT and CDR2 YYEEEE come from the germline V gene. V was clipped by 3 bases and J by 8 bases; unmatched bases: 19. This chain's CDR3 is CASSSSRDRGLFTQGTQYF. Here the CDR3 DNA reads TGTGCCAGCAGCTCCTCCCGGGACAGGGGGCTTTTTACCCAAGGTACGCAGTATTTT.

Remarks on this clonotype: This sequence is one base from a far larger clone and is likely a read error. The DNA of the CDR3 is TGTACCACCAAGACAGACGCCAGGGGGAATTCACCCCTCCACTTT. It translates to CTTKTDARGNSPLHF. The V and J genes are TRBV6-5 and TRBJ1-6; 7 bases align to TRBD1. The CDR3 covers 15 residues. CDR1 is MNHEY, CDR2 SVGAGI, per germline.

This clonotype has at least ten counts. This chain connects TRBV12-3 or TRBV12-4 to TRBJ2-7; no firm D call. Trimming removed 2 bases from V and 1 base from J, with 12 bases in between. The length of the CDR3 is 15 residues. Written as DNA, the CDR3 is TGTGCCAGCAGTTTACCGGGCCCAGTTTCCTACGAGCAGTACTTC. Protein: CASSLPGPVSYEQYF.

This clonotype was observed many times. The chain links TRBV6-2 or TRBV6-3 to TRBJ2-5; possibly TRBD1 for D (6 bases). Deletions cut 8 bases from V and 0 bases from J, with 16 bases between. The CDR3 runs to 15 residues. Per the germline V gene, CDR1 is MNHEY and CDR2 is SVGEGT. CDR3 sequence reads: CASARGDRYQETQYF. CDR3 DNA: TGTGCCAGCGCCCGAGGCGACAGGTACCAAGAGACCCAGTACTTC.

A few counts support this clonotype. V gene TRBV29-1 combines with J gene TRBJ1-1, with 8 bases that match TRBD1. CDR3 length: 13 residues. V gave up 7 bases and J gave up 4 bases; unmatched junction bases: 8. The germline V gene has CDR1 SQVTM and CDR2 ANQGSEA. The CDR3: CSAGTGWGTEAFF. In nucleotides, the CDR3 is TGCAGCGCCGGGACAGGTTGGGGCACTGAAGCTTTCTTT.

A note on this clonotype: A far larger clone is just one base off, so this is likely a read error. V and J are TRBV6-2 or TRBV6-3 and TRBJ2-7; perhaps TRBD1 as D (6 bases). Germline V lookup: CDR1 MNHEY, CDR2 SVGEGT. CDR3 length equals 14 residues. The CDR3 DNA reads TGTGCCAGCATCAGGGACACTTCCTCCTACGAGGAGTACTTC. It yields the protein CASIRDTSSYEEYF.

This clonotype was recorded at least ten times. The gene calls are TRBV19 and TRBJ1-3, with 8 bases lining up with TRBD1. This CDR3 is 18 amino acids long. V was clipped by 4 bases and J by 2 bases; unmatched bases: 13. Germline CDR1 LNHDA, CDR2 SQIVND (reference sequence). CDR3 DNA sequence: TGTGCCAGTAGTAACCCGCGAAAAGGACAGGGTGCTGGAAACACCATATATTTT. Protein sequence: CASSNPRKGQGAGNTIYF.

This clonotype was observed many times. This rearrangement joins TRBV5-6 to TRBJ2-1, with 13 bases that match TRBD2. Germline trimming cut 3 bases from V and 8 bases from J; bases unmatched to any gene: 8. Germline-derived CDR1 and CDR2 are SGHDT and YYEEEE. CDR3 size: 16 residues. The CDR3 DNA is TGTGCCAGCAGCTCCCCGACTAGCGGGGGGCCCGATGAGCAGTTCTTC. This translates into CASSSPTSGGPDEQFF.

This clonotype was seen at least ten times. This chain connects TRBV14 to TRBJ1-2; D is uncertain. The germline V gene encodes CDR1 SGHDN and CDR2 FVKESK. The CDR3 runs 13 residues. V was pared by 1 base and J by 4 bases, with 7 bases between. CDR3 nucleotide sequence: TGTGCCAGCAGCCAAGGGTCAGCCTATGGCTACACCTTC. Residues: CASSQGSAYGYTF.

This clonotype was detected many times. This sequence joins TRBV2 and TRBJ2-7; D may be TRBD2 (6 bases). Germline V gene sequence: CDR1 SNHLY, CDR2 FYNNEI. Trimming pared 1 base from V and 3 bases from J, leaving 13 bases between. The CDR3 spans 15 residues. The CDR3 DNA reads TGTGCCAGCAGTGAAGGTGGGGGACTTCGCTACGAGCAGTACTTC. This translates into CASSEGGGLRYEQYF.